This record concerns one T cell receptor (beta chain) sequence. Its antigen specificity is not known. No base-level quality is on record; no much larger clone is a single base apart. The collaborating institutions used their own protocols to collect whole blood in K2EDTA tubes. For TCRbeta analysis, collaborator samples were shipped as frozen whole blood, as isolated PBMCs, or as DNA extracted from either sample type. TCRbeta CDR3 regions were amplified from genomic DNA by means of the immunoSEQ Assay, a bias-controlled multiplex PCR. From the authors' description of their analysis: The number of nucleated cells in each sample was estimated from the amplification of reference gene primers within the assay. To quantify the absolute abundance of each unique TCRbeta CDR3 rearrangement, sequence reads were collapsed and filtered. Productive Simpson clonality was computed per sample as the square root of Simpson's diversity index over productive rearrangements. The source is immuneACCESS, and TCRdb retained only in-frame sequences with V and J called. Part of the clones is not carried over; for the studies checked, unresolved V genes explain less than half of this, and the remainder is unexplained. V and J calls and clone size come straight from that table; D and trimming were deduced from the DNA. This sample has some 200,000 clones in its table, and about nine tenths of those were observed once. The ten largest clones take up around 4.5% of the sample.

The data were obtained in a study of blood T cell repertoires in COVID-19 (TCRdb year 2020). About the study as a whole: Samples covering the acute and convalescent phases of COVID-19 were provided by collaborators in the United States, Italy and Spain. The material from the prospective study consisted of cDNA or gDNA derived from T cells, B-cell-depleted T cells, or PBMCs. Subjects who had been exposed to COVID-19, were actively infected with it, or had recovered from it provided the deeply sampled blood TCRbeta repertoires that made up the dataset. The repertoires were released in a freely available public database intended as a resource for research on the immune response to SARS-CoV-2. The samples were drawn from two sources: the first 160 participants of the ongoing ImmuneRACE study, and fewer than 1,500 subjects contributed by 6 global collaborators. A de-identified subject ID, COVID-19 status, age in years and sex were almost always included in the sample metadata. Where HLA class I and class II types were available, the types were taken from metadata supplied by the sample provider, not from assay-based typing. Results the study describes overall, beyond this receptor: The quantity of clinical and demographic metadata differed by source and by participant and was supplied without curation.

CDR1 and CDR2, per the germline V gene (reference sequence), are WNHNN and SYGVQD. The V and J ends are trimmed by 2 bases and 1 base, leaving 8 bases between them. The cysteine opens and the phenylalanine closes a CDR3 of 14 amino acids. The only DNA kept is the CDR3, 42 bases in frame from the first base. The material sequenced was peripheral blood. The rearrangement combines TRBV10-1 with TRBJ1-1, with no D gene named confidently. This clonotype was obtained from a man aged 50 to 59 with acute or convalescent COVID-19. The sequence in DNA is TGCGCCAGCAGTGAGGGGCCGACGAACACTGAAGCTTTCTTT. It translates to CASSEGPTNTEAFF.